This entry lists 19 T cell receptor beta chains sequenced from one sample in a study of blood T cell repertoires in COVID-19. The table came from immunoSEQ multiplex PCR; TCRdb's copy has only in-frame clones and leaves some out. The sample lists approximately 180,000 clones, 70% to 90% occurring once. The sample was peripheral blood. These receptors came from a human donor in a cohort sampled during active COVID-19.

This clone was recorded once. V gene TRBV5-1 combines with J gene TRBJ2-5; 9 positions agree with TRBD1. CDR1 is SGHRS, CDR2 YFSETQ, per germline. The CDR3 loop spans 14 amino acids. The junction had 4 bases not matched to a gene; V was cut back by 2 bases and J by 5 bases. The CDR3 protein is CASSFTGTGETQYF. In DNA form, the CDR3 reads TGCGCCAGCAGCTTTACCGGGACAGGGGAGACCCAGTACTTC. Complete variable domain (other parts from reference TRBV5-1 and TRBJ2-5): KAGVTQTPRYLIKTRGQQVTLSCSPISGHRSVSWYQQTPGQGLQFLFEYFSETQRNKGNFPGRFSGRQFSNSRSEMNVSTLELGDSALYLCASSFTGTGETQYFGPGTRLLVL.

This chain connects TRBV9 to TRBJ1-3; no firm D call. CDR1 SGDLS and CDR2 YYNGEE come from the germline V gene. V lost 3 bases and J 0 bases, leaving 10 bases between the germline ends. The CDR3 runs to 15 residues. The CDR3 DNA is TGTGCCAGCAGCGGGTTGGCAGGCTCTGGAAACACCATATATTTT. This translates into CASSGLAGSGNTIYF.

The rearrangement uses TRBV6-2 or TRBV6-3 and TRBJ1-6; D is undetermined. V was cut by 5 bases and J by 12 bases, with 20 bases left in between. The germline gives CDR1 MNHEY, CDR2 SVGEGT. The CDR3 has 15 residues. The CDR3 region is CASSNLRTGDRPLHF. The CDR3, as DNA: TGTGCCAGCAGTAACCTTCGGACCGGGGATCGACCCCTCCACTTT.

The CDR3 bases are TGTGCCAGCAGTGGGGGGGGAAAGAGTCATGAAAAACTGTTTTTT. Residues: CASSGGGKSHEKLFF. The chain has TRBV2 and TRBJ1-4; D might be TRBD1 (5 bases). CDR3 length equals 15 residues. Germline lookup yields CDR1 SNHLY and CDR2 FYNNEI. The V end lost 4 bases, the J end lost 6 bases, and 15 bases lay between the germline ends.

The chain couples TRBV7-8 to TRBJ1-3; a possible D gene is TRBD1 (5 bases). Germline V CDR1 and CDR2: SGHVS, FQNEAQ. The length of the CDR3 is 15 residues. The V and J ends lost 5 bases and 3 bases respectively, with 14 bases between them. CDR3 sequence reads: CASSGRVSVGNTIYF. CDR3 coding DNA: TGTGCCAGCAGCGGCAGGGTATCAGTTGGAAACACCATATATTTT.

There are a few counts of this clone. V and J are TRBV7-2 and TRBJ2-5, with 13 bases fitting TRBD2. Germline-derived CDR1 and CDR2 are SGHTA and FQGNSA. The CDR3 loop spans 19 amino acids. The V segment lost 3 bases and the J segment 2 bases; nucleotides outside the gene matches: 12. In DNA, the CDR3 is TGTGCCAGCAGCTTGATGGGGACTAGCGGGATCGGCCGGCAAGAGACCCAGTACTTC. Amino acids: CASSLMGTSGIGRQETQYF.

Points on this clone: Sequence at one end of the junction differs from germline and may be a read error. The V gene is TRBV7-7, the J gene TRBJ1-4, with D perhaps matching TRBD1 (6 bases). CDR1 is SSHAT and CDR2 is FNYEAQ in the germline V gene (reference sequence). The CDR3 contains 15 residues. The CDR3 protein is CASSFDLQGFGGLFF. As DNA, the CDR3 is TGTGCTAGCAGTTTCGACCTACAGGGTTTTGGTGGGCTGTTTTTT.

The chain couples TRBV5-1 to TRBJ2-5, with TRBD2 matching 11 bases. Trimming at V came to 3 bases and at J to 2 bases, leaving 6 bases not matched to a gene. This CDR3 region has 16 residues. The germline V gene has CDR1 SGHRS and CDR2 YFSETQ. The CDR3 DNA reads as TGCGCCAGCAGCTCCGACAGACTAGCGGGACAAGAGACCCAGTACTTC. Translating gives CASSSDRLAGQETQYF.

The V gene is TRBV7-6, the J gene TRBJ2-1; 15 nucleotides agree with TRBD2. The CDR3 sequence is 18 residues long. Germline loops: CDR1 SGHVS, CDR2 FNYEAQ. With 3 bases clipped from V and 7 bases from J, the junction kept 10 bases outside the gene matches. The CDR3 region has the DNA TGTGCCAGCAGCTTCGAACCGGGACTAGCGGGAGGATTAAATGAGCAGTTCTTC. Translating gives CASSFEPGLAGGLNEQFF.

This clone has a single count. The gene calls are TRBV6-2 or TRBV6-3 and TRBJ2-2; TRBD2 might be the D (7 bases). This CDR3 comprises 15 residues. Trimming left V 5 bases short and J 5 bases short, with 15 bases between. Germline V gene data show CDR1 as MNHEY and CDR2 as SVGEGT. The CDR3 region has the DNA TGTGCCAGCAGTCTTTGGGGGGGGCGGACCGGGGAGCTGTTTTTT. It specifies CASSLWGGRTGELFF.

The rearrangement joins TRBV18 to TRBJ2-2; 7 nucleotides match TRBD2. CDR3 length equals 15 residues. Trimming removed 2 bases from V and 2 bases from J; junction bases left unmatched: 2. Germline-derived CDR1 and CDR2 are KGHSH and LQKENI. The chain's CDR3 is CASSPGRVNTGELFF. CDR3 bases: TGTGCCAGCTCACCAGGGAGGGTAAACACCGGGGAGCTGTTTTTT. Supplemented by reference TRBV18 and TRBJ2-2, the full variable domain reads NAGVMQNPRHLVRRRGQEARLRCSPMKGHSHVYWYRQLPEEGLKFMVYLQKENIIDESGMPKERFSAEFPKEGPSILRIQQVVRGDSAAYFCASSPGRVNTGELFFGEGSRLTVL.

V is TRBV28 and J is TRBJ1-2, with D possibly being TRBD1 (6 bases). Trimming left V 2 bases short and J 7 bases short, with 11 bases between. This CDR3 has 13 amino acids. Germline V lookup: CDR1 MDHEN, CDR2 SYDVKM. The CDR3 nucleotides are TGTGCCAGCAGTTTAGACAGGAGGATTGGCTACACCTTC. Residues: CASSLDRRIGYTF.

The chain is built from TRBV6-5 and TRBJ1-1; D is uncertain. The CDR3 is made up of 13 amino acids. Germline-derived CDR1 and CDR2 are MNHEY and SVGAGI. V lost 6 bases, J lost 3 bases, and 11 bases lay in between. This CDR3 reads CASRPLADTEAFF. The CDR3 DNA follows: TGTGCCAGCAGACCTCTGGCTGACACTGAAGCTTTCTTT.

J is TRBJ2-1 and V is TRBV11-2, with 10 bases identical to TRBD2. Germline assignment: CDR1 SGHAT and CDR2 FQNNGV. V trimming: 5 bases; J trimming: 7 bases; junction bases outside the gene matches: 14. The CDR3 extends over 17 amino acids. CDR3 sequence (DNA): TGTGCCAGCAGCCCTACCCCGGGACTAGCGAGAGATAATGAGCAGTTCTTC. This encodes CASSPTPGLARDNEQFF.

The gene calls are TRBV12-5 and TRBJ1-5, with TRBD1 matching over 9 bases. The junction had 4 bases not matched to a gene; V was cut back by 0 bases and J by 4 bases. The CDR3 runs 16 residues. Germline V gene sequence: CDR1 LGHNT, CDR2 FRNRAP. The DNA for the CDR3 is TGTGCTAGTGGTTTGGTAGAGGACAGGGGAAATCAGCCCCAGCATTTT. It yields the protein CASGLVEDRGNQPQHF.

This clone came up a few times. The rearrangement uses TRBV19 and TRBJ1-2, with no clear D. CDR1 and CDR2 (germline): LNHDA, SQIVND (reference sequence). The CDR3 length is 17 residues. The V end was cut by 5 bases, the J end by 3 bases, with 22 bases between. The chain's CDR3 is CASSFAGYQFTDYGYTF. Written as DNA, the CDR3 is TGTGCCAGTAGTTTTGCAGGCTATCAATTTACGGACTATGGCTACACCTTC.

This chain uses TRBV5-5 with TRBJ1-1; D possibly corresponds to TRBD1 (5 bases). The germline V and J ends were trimmed by 2 bases and 2 bases, with 10 bases remaining between them. The germline V gene encodes CDR1 SGHKS and CDR2 YYEKEE (reference sequence). CDR3 length: 14 residues. DNA for the CDR3: TGTGCCAGCAGCTTACTCAGGGTAAACACTGAAGCTTTCTTT. Its protein is CASSLLRVNTEAFF.

This clone was counted a single time. This sequence joins TRBV6-2 or TRBV6-3 and TRBJ2-5, with D uncertain. This CDR3 has 13 residues. Germline CDR1 MNHEY, CDR2 SVGEGT. The V end lost 2 bases, the J end lost 4 bases, and 8 bases lay between the germline ends. CDR3 DNA sequence: TGTGCCAGCAGTTACGTATCCCGAGAGACCCAGTACTTC. Residues: CASSYVSRETQYF.

The J gene is TRBJ2-6, the V gene TRBV10-3; D might be TRBD2 (6 bases). Per the germline V gene, CDR1 is ENHRY and CDR2 is SYGVKD. The CDR3 length is 14 residues. V shed 4 bases and J shed 3 bases, with 7 bases lying between them. CDR3 in DNA: TGTGCCATCAGTGGCGGGGTTGGGGCCAACGTCCTGACTTTC. It translates to CAISGGVGANVLTF.